Listed here are 10 T cell receptor beta chains from one sample, sequenced in a study of T cell responses to AZD1222 COVID-19 vaccine. Assay: immunoSEQ multiplex PCR; the TCRdb copy retains only in-frame clones and omits some. The data hold 120,000 or so clones, with less than 95% observed a single time. Sequencing used peripheral blood, obtained on day 0 of MenACWY control vaccination. These receptors were taken from an adult in good health.

The chain carries TRBV7-2 and TRBJ1-4; 9 bases are a match to TRBD1. Germline V gives CDR1 SGHTA, CDR2 FQGNSA. The ends lost 5 bases at V and 2 bases at J; junction bases unmatched: 6. This CDR3 contains 16 residues. The CDR3 DNA follows: TGTGCCAGCAGCCCAGGACAGGGGCCGACTAATGAAAAACTGTTTTTT. Protein product: CASSPGQGPTNEKLFF.

The V and J genes are TRBV6-2 or TRBV6-3 and TRBJ2-7; D unclear. The CDR3 runs to 11 residues. The V end lost 5 bases, the J end lost 3 bases, and 5 bases lay between the germline ends. Germline values: CDR1 MNHEY, CDR2 SVGEGT. This CDR3 is CASSHNYEQYV. CDR3 nucleotide sequence: TGTGCCAGCAGTCACAACTACGAGCAGTACGTC.

This rearrangement joins TRBV18 to TRBJ2-3; D might be TRBD2 (6 bases). This CDR3 spans 15 amino acids. Germline V lookup: CDR1 KGHSH, CDR2 LQKENI. V was trimmed by 5 bases and J by 6 bases, leaving 18 bases between them. CDR3 in DNA: TGTGCCAGCTCAGTGGACTACCGAACACTTGATACGCAGTATTTT. This sequence encodes CASSVDYRTLDTQYF. Full variable domain (missing parts from reference TRBV18 and TRBJ2-3): NAGVMQNPRHLVRRRGQEARLRCSPMKGHSHVYWYRQLPEEGLKFMVYLQKENIIDESGMPKERFSAEFPKEGPSILRIQQVVRGDSAAYFCASSVDYRTLDTQYFGPGTRLTVL.

The CDR3 spells CASSFPATGLAGDEQYF. As DNA, the CDR3 is TGTGCCAGCAGTTTCCCCGCCACGGGACTAGCGGGAGACGAGCAGTACTTC. The chain employs TRBV28 and TRBJ2-7; 14 bases are shared with TRBD2. The CDR3 contains 17 residues. CDR1 and CDR2 (germline): MDHEN, SYDVKM. V trimming: 3 bases; J trimming: 5 bases; junction bases outside the gene matches: 9.

The V call is TRBV7-9, the J call TRBJ1-5, with 7 nucleotides matching TRBD1. The CDR3 length is 15 residues. The germline gives CDR1 SEHNR, CDR2 FQNEAQ (reference sequence). Germline trimming cut 0 bases from V and 4 bases from J; bases unmatched to any gene: 3. In DNA, the CDR3 is TGTGCCAGCAGCTTAGCGGGACAGCCAAATCAGCCCCAGCATTTT. Its translation is CASSLAGQPNQPQHF. The full variable domain, rest sourced from reference TRBV7-9 and TRBJ1-5, is DTGVSQNPRHKITKRGQNVTFRCDPISEHNRLYWYRQTLGQGPEFLTYFQNEAQLEKSRLLSDRFSAERPKGSFSTLEIQRTEQGDSAMYLCASSLAGQPNQPQHFGDGTRLSIL.

This chain connects TRBV12-5 to TRBJ2-5, with D tentatively TRBD2 (5 bases). V lost 2 bases and J 6 bases, leaving 7 bases between the germline ends. Germline CDR1 LGHNT, CDR2 FRNRAP. This CDR3 is built from 12 residues. The CDR3 sequence is CASGLYGKTQYF. CDR3 in DNA: TGTGCTAGTGGTTTGTACGGGAAGACCCAGTACTTC.

The chain is built from TRBV6-1 and TRBJ2-5; maybe TRBD1 (6 bases). The CDR3 contains 16 residues. V lost 4 bases and J lost 0, with 15 bases in between. The germline V gene encodes CDR1 MNHNS and CDR2 SASEGT. The CDR3 sequence is CASSVGAGVYQETQYF. The CDR3 DNA reads as TGTGCCAGCAGTGTTGGGGCAGGGGTTTACCAAGAGACCCAGTACTTC.

The V gene is TRBV6-2 or TRBV6-3, the J gene TRBJ1-2; D is possibly TRBD1 (5 bases). The length of the CDR3 is 15 residues. Germline V lookup: CDR1 MNHEY, CDR2 SVGEGT. Trimming removed 6 bases from V and 8 bases from J, with 22 bases in between. The CDR3 loop is CASSPRPGLLGGYTF. Written as DNA, the CDR3 is TGTGCCAGCAGCCCCAGGCCGGGACTCCTTGGGGGCTACACCTTC.

The V gene is TRBV10-3, the J gene TRBJ1-3; the D gene is possibly TRBD1 (5 bases). This CDR3 is 16 amino acids long. V lost 3 bases and J lost 0, with 12 bases in between. Germline V CDR1 and CDR2: ENHRY, SYGVKD. The CDR3 DNA sequence: TGTGCCATCAGTGAAGGGTACAGGCGCTCTGGAAACACCATATATTTT. Translating it yields CAISEGYRRSGNTIYF.

This sequence joins TRBV28 and TRBJ2-7; D is ambiguous. Germline V gene data show CDR1 as MDHEN and CDR2 as SYDVKM. This CDR3 is 12 amino acids long. Trimming pared 5 bases from V and 3 bases from J, leaving 8 bases between. Written as DNA, the CDR3 is TGTGCCAGCAGTCATGACGGCTACGAGCAGTACGTC. This sequence encodes CASSHDGYEQYV.